The present TCR beta chain was sequenced within a study of a mutant IDH1 vaccine in newly diagnosed glioma. CDR3 length: 16 residues. The time point: week 35, safety follow-up. A 20-mer mutant IDH1 peptide at 300 ug was injected subcutaneously with topical imiquimod. Produced via immunoSEQ multiplex PCR; TCRdb's table is partial and in-frame only. The data contain some 70,000 clones, 84% of them singletons. General observations from the study: Top-clonotype changes in peripheral T cells seemed unrelated to pseudoprogression.

On this clone itself: Its antigen is unknown.

The source of this sequence is a man aged 18-30 years with glioma. The chain combines TRBV21-1 with TRBJ2-3; the DNA was not used to check the table's D call, TRBD2. TRBV21-1 is marked as a pseudogene. This specimen was PBMCs, taken from a glioma patient whose treatment included an IDH1 peptide vaccine. The CDR3 DNA sequence: TGTGCCAGCAGCAAAGCTGGCGACTATAGCACAGATACGCAGTATTTT. Encoded protein: CASSKAGDYSTDTQYF.